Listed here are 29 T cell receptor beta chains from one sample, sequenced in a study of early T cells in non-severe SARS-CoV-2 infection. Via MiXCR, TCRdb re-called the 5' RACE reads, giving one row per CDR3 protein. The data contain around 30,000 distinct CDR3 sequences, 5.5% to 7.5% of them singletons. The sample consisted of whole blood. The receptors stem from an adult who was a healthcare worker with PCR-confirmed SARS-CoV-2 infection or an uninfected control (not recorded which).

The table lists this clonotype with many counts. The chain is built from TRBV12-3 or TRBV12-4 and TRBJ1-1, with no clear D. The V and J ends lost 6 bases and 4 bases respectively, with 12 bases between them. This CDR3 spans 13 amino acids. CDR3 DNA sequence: TGTGCCAGCAGCGTTACGTCGGGCACTGAAGCTTTCTTT. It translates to CASSVTSGTEAFF.

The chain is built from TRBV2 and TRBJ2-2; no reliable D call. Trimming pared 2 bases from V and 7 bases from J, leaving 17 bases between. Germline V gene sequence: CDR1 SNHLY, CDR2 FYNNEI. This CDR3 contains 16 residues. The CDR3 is CASSESQFFEDGELFF. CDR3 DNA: TGTGCCAGCAGTGAATCACAGTTTTTTGAGGACGGGGAGCTGTTTTTT.

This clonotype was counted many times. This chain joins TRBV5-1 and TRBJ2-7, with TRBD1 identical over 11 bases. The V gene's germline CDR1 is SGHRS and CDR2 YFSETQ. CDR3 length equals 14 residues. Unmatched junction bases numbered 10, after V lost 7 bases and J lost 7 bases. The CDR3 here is CASGQGQGDFEQYF. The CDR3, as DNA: TGCGCCAGCGGACAGGGACAGGGGGACTTTGAGCAGTACTTC.

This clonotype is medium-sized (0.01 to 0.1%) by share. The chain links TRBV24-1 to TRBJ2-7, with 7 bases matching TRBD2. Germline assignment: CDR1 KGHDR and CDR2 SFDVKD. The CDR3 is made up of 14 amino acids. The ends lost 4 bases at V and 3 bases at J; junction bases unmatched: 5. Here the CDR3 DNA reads TGTGCCACCAGTGAGCGGGGGAAACACTACGAGCAGTACTTC. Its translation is CATSERGKHYEQYF.

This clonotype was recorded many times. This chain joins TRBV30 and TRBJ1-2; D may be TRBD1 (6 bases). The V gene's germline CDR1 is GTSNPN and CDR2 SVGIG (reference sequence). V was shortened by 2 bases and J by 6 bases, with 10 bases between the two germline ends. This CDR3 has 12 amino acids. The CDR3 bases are TGTGCCTGGAGTCCACAGGGTAATGGCTACACCTTC. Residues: CAWSPQGNGYTF.

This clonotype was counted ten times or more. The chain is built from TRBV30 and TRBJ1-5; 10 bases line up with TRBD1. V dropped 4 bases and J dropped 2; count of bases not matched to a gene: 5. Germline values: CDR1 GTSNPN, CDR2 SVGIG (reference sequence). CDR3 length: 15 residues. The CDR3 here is CAWNLGQGGNQPQHF. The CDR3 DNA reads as TGTGCCTGGAACCTCGGACAGGGGGGCAATCAGCCCCAGCATTTT.

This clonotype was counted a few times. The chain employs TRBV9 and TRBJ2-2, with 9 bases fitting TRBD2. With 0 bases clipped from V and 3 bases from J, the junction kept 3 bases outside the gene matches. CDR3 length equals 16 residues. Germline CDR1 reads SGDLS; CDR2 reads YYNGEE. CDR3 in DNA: TGTGCCAGCAGCGTAGTCGCGGGGGGGTACACCGGGGAGCTGTTTTTT. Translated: CASSVVAGGYTGELFF. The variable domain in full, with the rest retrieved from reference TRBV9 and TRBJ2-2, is DSGVTQTPKHLITATGQRVTLRCSPRSGDLSVYWYQQSLDQGLQFLIQYYNGEERAKGNILERFSAQQFPDLHSELNLSSLELGDSALYFCASSVVAGGYTGELFFGEGSRLTVL.

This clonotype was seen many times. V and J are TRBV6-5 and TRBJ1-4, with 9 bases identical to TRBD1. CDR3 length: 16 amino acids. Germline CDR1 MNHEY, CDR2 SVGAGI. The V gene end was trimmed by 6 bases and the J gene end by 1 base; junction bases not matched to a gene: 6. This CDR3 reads CASRSGQGVTNEKLFF. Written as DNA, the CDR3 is TGTGCCAGCAGGTCGGGACAGGGCGTAACTAATGAAAAACTGTTTTTT.

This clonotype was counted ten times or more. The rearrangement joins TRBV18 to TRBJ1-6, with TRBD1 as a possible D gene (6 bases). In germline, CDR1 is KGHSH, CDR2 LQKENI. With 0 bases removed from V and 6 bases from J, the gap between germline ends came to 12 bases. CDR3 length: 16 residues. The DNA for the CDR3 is TGTGCCAGCTCACCACCGAAGGACAGTGCTAATTCACCCCTCCACTTT. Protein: CASSPPKDSANSPLHF.

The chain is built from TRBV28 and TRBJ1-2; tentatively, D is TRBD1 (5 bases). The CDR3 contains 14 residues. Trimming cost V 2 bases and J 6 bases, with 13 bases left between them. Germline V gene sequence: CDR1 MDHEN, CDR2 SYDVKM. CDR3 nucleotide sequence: TGTGCCAGCAGTTTAATAGGCAGGGCCCATGGCTACACCTTC. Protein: CASSLIGRAHGYTF.

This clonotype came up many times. This chain's CDR3 is CASSLHGAYDNEQFF. The CDR3 nucleotides are TGTGCCAGCAGTCTTCACGGGGCTTACGATAACGAGCAGTTCTTC. The chain uses TRBV28 and TRBJ2-1; possibly TRBD1 or TRBD2 for D (5 bases each). This CDR3 spans 15 amino acids. Germline CDR1 and CDR2: MDHEN and SYDVKM. Deletions cut 5 bases from V and 10 bases from J, with 21 bases between.

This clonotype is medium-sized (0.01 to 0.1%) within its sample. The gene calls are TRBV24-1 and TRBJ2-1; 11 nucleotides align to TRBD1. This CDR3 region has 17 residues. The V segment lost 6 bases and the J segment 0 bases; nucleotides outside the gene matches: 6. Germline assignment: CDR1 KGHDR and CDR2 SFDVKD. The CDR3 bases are TGTGCCACCAGTTCGACCGGGACAGGGGGCTCCTACAATGAGCAGTTCTTC. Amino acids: CATSSTGTGGSYNEQFF.

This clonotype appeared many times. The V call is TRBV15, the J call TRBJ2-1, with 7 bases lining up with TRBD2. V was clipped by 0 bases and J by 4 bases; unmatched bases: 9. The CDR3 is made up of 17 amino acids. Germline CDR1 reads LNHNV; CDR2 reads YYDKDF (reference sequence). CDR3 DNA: TGTGCCACCAGCAGAGATTATCGGGGAGGGAATTACAATGAGCAGTTCTTC. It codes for CATSRDYRGGNYNEQFF.

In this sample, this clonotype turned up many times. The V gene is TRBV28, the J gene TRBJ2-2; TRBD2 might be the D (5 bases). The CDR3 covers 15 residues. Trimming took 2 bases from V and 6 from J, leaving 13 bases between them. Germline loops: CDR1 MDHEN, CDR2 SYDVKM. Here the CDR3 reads CASSLRGLVSGELFF. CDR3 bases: TGTGCCAGCAGTTTACGAGGGTTGGTTTCCGGGGAGCTGTTTTTT.

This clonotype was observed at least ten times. CDR3 protein: CASRDTAYEQYF. The DNA for the CDR3 is TGTGCCAGCAGAGATACAGCCTACGAGCAGTACTTC. The V and J genes are TRBV28 and TRBJ2-7; D remains unclear. The CDR3 contains 12 residues. The V and J ends lost 6 bases and 2 bases respectively, with 8 bases between them. The germline CDR1 and CDR2 sequences are MDHEN and SYDVKM.

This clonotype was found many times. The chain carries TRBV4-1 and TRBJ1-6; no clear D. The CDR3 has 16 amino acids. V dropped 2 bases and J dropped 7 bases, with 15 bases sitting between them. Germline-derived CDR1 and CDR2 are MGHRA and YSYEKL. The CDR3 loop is CASSQPGGRTNSPLHF. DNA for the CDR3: TGCGCCAGCAGCCAACCAGGAGGGCGGACGAATTCACCCCTCCACTTT.

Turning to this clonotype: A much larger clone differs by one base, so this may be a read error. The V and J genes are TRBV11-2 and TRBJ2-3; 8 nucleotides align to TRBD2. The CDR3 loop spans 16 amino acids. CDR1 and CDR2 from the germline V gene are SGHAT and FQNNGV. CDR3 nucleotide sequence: TGTGTCAGCAGCCGGACTAGCCTAGAAATCACAGATACGCAGTATTTT. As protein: CVSSRTSLEITDTQYF.

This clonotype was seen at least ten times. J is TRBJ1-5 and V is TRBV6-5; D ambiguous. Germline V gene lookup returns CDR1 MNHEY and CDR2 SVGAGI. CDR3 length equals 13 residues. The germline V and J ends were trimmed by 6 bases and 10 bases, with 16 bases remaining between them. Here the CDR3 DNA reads TGTGCCAGCAGCCTGACGGAGAGGGAACCCCAGCATTTT. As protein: CASSLTEREPQHF.

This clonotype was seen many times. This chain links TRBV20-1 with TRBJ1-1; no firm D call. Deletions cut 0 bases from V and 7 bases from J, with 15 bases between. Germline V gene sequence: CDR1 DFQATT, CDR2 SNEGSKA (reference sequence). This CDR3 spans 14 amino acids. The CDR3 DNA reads TGCAGTGCTAGAGATAGCCCGACGGTGGTTGAAGCTTTCTTT. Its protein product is CSARDSPTVVEAFF.

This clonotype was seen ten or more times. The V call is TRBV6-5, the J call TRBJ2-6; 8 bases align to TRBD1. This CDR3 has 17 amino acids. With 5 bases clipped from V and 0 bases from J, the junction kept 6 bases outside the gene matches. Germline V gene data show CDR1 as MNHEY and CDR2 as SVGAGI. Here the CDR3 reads CASSRRTGTSGANVLTF. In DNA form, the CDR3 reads TGTGCCAGCAGTCGAAGGACAGGGACCTCTGGGGCCAACGTCCTGACTTTC.

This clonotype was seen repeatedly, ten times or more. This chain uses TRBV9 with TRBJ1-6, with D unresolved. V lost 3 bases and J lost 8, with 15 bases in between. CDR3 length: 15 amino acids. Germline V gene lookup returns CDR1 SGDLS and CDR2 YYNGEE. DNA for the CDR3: TGTGCCAGCAGCGAGGTGGACCGCGGGGATTCACCCCTCCACTTT. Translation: CASSEVDRGDSPLHF.

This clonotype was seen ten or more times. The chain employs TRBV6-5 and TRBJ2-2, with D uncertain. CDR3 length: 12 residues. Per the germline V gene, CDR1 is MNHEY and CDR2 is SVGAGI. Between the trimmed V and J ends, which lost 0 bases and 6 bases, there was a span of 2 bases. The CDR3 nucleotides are TGTGCCAGCAGTTACTCCCCCGGGGAGCTGTTTTTT. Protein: CASSYSPGELFF.

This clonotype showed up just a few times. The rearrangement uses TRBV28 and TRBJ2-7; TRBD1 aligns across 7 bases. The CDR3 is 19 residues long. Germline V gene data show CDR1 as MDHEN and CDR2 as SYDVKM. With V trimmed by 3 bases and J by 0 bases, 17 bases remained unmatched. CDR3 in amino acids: CASSFHIPKTGIPSYEQYF. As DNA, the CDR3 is TGTGCCAGCAGTTTCCACATACCCAAGACAGGGATCCCCTCCTACGAGCAGTACTTC.

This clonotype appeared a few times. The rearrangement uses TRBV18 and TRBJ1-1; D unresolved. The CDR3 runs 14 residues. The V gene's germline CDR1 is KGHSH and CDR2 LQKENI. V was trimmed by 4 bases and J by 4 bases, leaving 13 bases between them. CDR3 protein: CASSRGSGSTEAFF. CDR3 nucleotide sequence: TGTGCCAGCTCACGGGGTTCTGGGTCCACTGAAGCTTTCTTT.

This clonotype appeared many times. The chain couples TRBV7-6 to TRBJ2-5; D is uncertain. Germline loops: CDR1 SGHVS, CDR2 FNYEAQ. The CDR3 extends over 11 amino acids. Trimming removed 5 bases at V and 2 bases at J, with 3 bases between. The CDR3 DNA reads TGTGCCAGCAGCGGACAAGAGACCCAGTACTTC. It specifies CASSGQETQYF.

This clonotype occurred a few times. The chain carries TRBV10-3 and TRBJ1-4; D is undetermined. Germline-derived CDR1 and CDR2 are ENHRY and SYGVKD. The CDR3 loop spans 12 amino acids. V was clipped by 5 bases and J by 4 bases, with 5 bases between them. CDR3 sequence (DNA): TGTGCCATCAGTCCGGATAATGAAAAACTGTTTTTT. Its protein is CAISPDNEKLFF.

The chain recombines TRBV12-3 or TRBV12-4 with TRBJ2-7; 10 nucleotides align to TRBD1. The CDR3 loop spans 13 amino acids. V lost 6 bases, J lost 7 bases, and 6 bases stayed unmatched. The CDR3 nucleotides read TGTGCCAGCAGCTCCGACAGGGGGCAAGAGCAGTACTTC. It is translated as CASSSDRGQEQYF.

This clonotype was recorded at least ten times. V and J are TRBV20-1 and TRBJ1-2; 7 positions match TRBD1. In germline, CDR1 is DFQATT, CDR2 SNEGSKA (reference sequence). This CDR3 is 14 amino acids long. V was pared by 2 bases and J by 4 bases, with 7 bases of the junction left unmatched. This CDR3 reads CSARLPTGLYGYTF. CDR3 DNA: TGCAGTGCTAGATTACCGACAGGGCTCTATGGCTACACCTTC.

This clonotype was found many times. The CDR3 loop is CASSSNKGQGVNYGYTF. Written as DNA, the CDR3 is TGTGCCAGCAGTTCCAACAAAGGACAGGGGGTTAACTATGGCTACACCTTC. The chain employs TRBV28 and TRBJ1-2, with 10 bases fitting TRBD1. Germline values: CDR1 MDHEN, CDR2 SYDVKM. V trimming: 4 bases; J trimming: 1 base; junction bases outside the gene matches: 9. The CDR3 is 17 amino acids.